Each of the 16 T cell receptor beta chains below was sequenced from the same sample in a study of T and B cells in COVID-19 patients. Blood genomic DNA input for TRB amplification was roughly 250-550 ng. Multiplex PCR with BIOMED2 TRB-A/B primer pools amplified TRB rearrangements. One entry per CDR3 protein results from TCRdb running MiXCR on the multiplex PCR reads. The sample shows several thousand distinct CDR3 sequences, roughly 28% of them seen only once. Material: blood. These receptors all stem from a human donor who had recovered from COVID-19.

This clonotype was observed at least ten times. The genes are TRBV27 and TRBJ1-2; perhaps TRBD1 as D (5 bases). V was trimmed by 4 bases and J by 3 bases, leaving 12 bases between them. The CDR3 runs 14 residues. Per the germline V gene, CDR1 is MNHEY and CDR2 is SMNVEV (reference sequence). CDR3 in amino acids: CASSSRSGHYGYTF. CDR3 DNA sequence: TGTGCCAGCAGTTCACGATCGGGGCACTATGGCTACACCTTC.

The chain couples TRBV29-1 to TRBJ2-7, with D possibly being TRBD2 (5 bases). With 0 bases removed from V and 0 bases from J, the gap between germline ends came to 12 bases. Germline-derived CDR1 and CDR2 are SQVTM and ANQGSEA. CDR3 length equals 15 residues. CDR3 nucleotides: TGCAGCGTTGAAGATCGCACGGGAAGCTCCTACGAGCAGTACGTC. It specifies CSVEDRTGSSYEQYV.

In its sample, this clonotype is medium-sized. The chain employs TRBV5-4 and TRBJ2-5; D is unclear. Germline V gene sequence: CDR1 SGHNT, CDR2 YYREEE (reference sequence). The CDR3 sequence is 13 residues long. The V and J ends lost 0 bases and 5 bases respectively, with 8 bases between them. CDR3: CASSLGPRETQYF. The DNA for the CDR3 is TGTGCCAGCAGCTTGGGACCCCGGGAGACCCAGTACTTC.

By share, this clonotype counts as medium-sized (0.01 to 0.1%). The V call is TRBV6-5, the J call TRBJ2-7, with D possibly being TRBD1 or TRBD2 (5 bases each). The germline gives CDR1 MNHEY, CDR2 SVGAGI. V lost 6 bases, J lost 3 bases, and 18 bases lay in between. The CDR3 contains 15 residues. CDR3 nucleotide sequence: TGTGCCAGCAGGCCCGACTTGGGGGTCTACTACGAGCAGTACTTC. It specifies CASRPDLGVYYEQYF.

Points on this clonotype: A junction end diverges from the germline sequence, so it may reflect a read error. The chain uses TRBV24-1 and TRBJ1-6; TRBD1 aligns across 7 bases. Germline CDR1 is KGHDR and CDR2 is SFDVKD. CDR3 length: 20 amino acids. The CDR3 here is CATSDEGRTGLSSYNSPLHF. CDR3 in DNA: TGTGCCACCAGTGACGAAGGTCGGACAGGATTAAGCTCCTATAATTCACCCCTCCACTTC.

Comment on this clonotype: Here the CDR3 omits its conserved ending phenylalanine or tryptophan, so a read error is the likely source. The DNA is left out, because the CDR3 cannot be placed on it with certainty; the CDR3 is given as TCRdb lists it. The genes are TRBV29-1 and TRBJ1-2; whether TRBD1, the table's D call, matches the DNA was not checked. Both ends counted, the CDR3 spans 13 residues. Germline V gives CDR1 SQVTM, CDR2 ANQGSEA. This CDR3 is CSGEEGGVDGDTC.

The chain recombines TRBV20-1 with TRBJ1-6; weak D call: TRBD1 (5 bases). The germline V gene has CDR1 DFQATT and CDR2 SNEGSKA (reference sequence). The CDR3 is made up of 18 amino acids. Trimming removed 8 bases at V and 0 bases at J, with 23 bases between. CDR3 region: CSTPVEQGMGSYNSPLHF. Here the CDR3 DNA reads TGCAGTACTCCCGTCGAGCAGGGAATGGGCTCCTATAATTCACCCCTCCACTTT.

This clonotype was counted ten times or more. The chain uses TRBV30 and TRBJ1-2, with D hard to call. V was trimmed by 5 bases and J by 4 bases, leaving 8 bases between them. Looked up from germline, CDR1 is GTSNPN and CDR2 is SVGIG (reference sequence). The CDR3 extends over 11 amino acids. The CDR3 is CAWGRSYGYTF. The CDR3 DNA follows: TGTGCCTGGGGACGGAGCTATGGCTACACCTTC.

CDR3: CASSPYPKGWAENDRGFTEAFF. The CDR3 nucleotides read TGTGCCAGCTCACCTTACCCAAAAGGATGGGCGGAGAACGACAGGGGATTCACTGAAGCTTTCTTT. This chain links TRBV18 with TRBJ1-1; 8 nucleotides align to TRBD1. Germline-derived CDR1 and CDR2 are KGHSH and LQKENI. With 3 bases clipped from V and 4 bases from J, the junction kept 28 bases outside the gene matches. The CDR3 totals 22 residues.

By frequency in the sample, this clonotype is medium-sized (0.01 to 0.1%). V usage is TRBV18 and J usage is TRBJ1-2, with unresolved D. The V end was cut by 3 bases, the J end by 5 bases, with 16 bases between. The CDR3 length is 15 residues. Germline assignment: CDR1 KGHSH and CDR2 LQKENI. Here the CDR3 reads CASSPAPATYYGYTF. The DNA of the CDR3 is TGTGCCAGCTCACCCGCTCCAGCAACCTATTATGGCTACACCTTC.

The V gene is TRBV6-1, the J gene TRBJ2-1, with 13 bases lining up with TRBD2. The V and J ends lost 6 bases and 4 bases, in that order; junction bases with no gene match: 6. In germline, CDR1 is MNHNS, CDR2 SASEGT. The CDR3 is 16 amino acids. The CDR3 DNA reads as TGTGCCAGCAGAGCGGGACTAGCGGGGCGGTACAATGAGCAGTTCTTC. As protein: CASRAGLAGRYNEQFF.

The chain is built from TRBV6-1 and TRBJ2-7, with D tentatively TRBD2 (5 bases). Germline CDR1 is MNHNS and CDR2 is SASEGT. The germline V and J ends were trimmed by 7 bases and 0 bases, with 16 bases remaining between them. The CDR3 runs 15 residues. The CDR3 DNA reads as TGTGCCAGCAACCGGGCCGATGGGAGCTCCTACGAGCAGTACGTC. This sequence encodes CASNRADGSSYEQYV.

The chain recombines TRBV20-1 with TRBJ2-3; 9 bases fit TRBD2. The germline gives CDR1 DFQATT, CDR2 SNEGSKA (reference sequence). The CDR3 is 15 residues long. Germline trimming cut 3 bases from V and 2 bases from J; bases unmatched to any gene: 6. The CDR3 DNA is TGCAGTGCTAGTGCAAGACTAGCGGTCACAGATACGCAGTATTTT. Amino acid sequence: CSASARLAVTDTQYF.

There are a few counts of this clonotype. CDR3 region: CASSYPWDRGSTGELFF. The CDR3 coding sequence is TGCGCCAGCAGCTACCCTTGGGACAGGGGGTCCACCGGGGAGCTGTTTTTT. This chain joins TRBV5-1 and TRBJ2-2, with 11 bases fitting TRBD1. V was pared by 3 bases and J by 4 bases, with 8 bases of the junction left unmatched. Germline CDR1 SGHRS, CDR2 YFSETQ. The CDR3 spans 17 residues.

This clonotype counts as medium-sized. V usage is TRBV15 and J usage is TRBJ2-1; D unresolved. The germline V gene has CDR1 LNHNV and CDR2 YYDKDF (reference sequence). The germline V and J ends were trimmed by 0 bases and 3 bases, with 9 bases remaining between them. The length of the CDR3 is 15 residues. As DNA, the CDR3 is TGTGCCACCAGCAGAGAAGGGATTGGCTACAATGAGCAGTTCTTC. Its protein product is CATSREGIGYNEQFF.

About this clonotype: Its ends do not fully match the called genes, so a read error is possible. This sequence joins TRBV6-1 and TRBJ2-3; D gene ambiguous. Germline V lookup: CDR1 MNHNS, CDR2 SASEGT. This CDR3 region has 15 residues. CDR3 in amino acids: CANSLLKGSTDTQYF. The CDR3 DNA follows: TGCGCCAACAGCCTCCTTAAAGGAAGCACAGATACGCAGTATTTT.